One TCR beta chain is described in this entry. Antigen specificity is unknown. This record comes from a study of cytomegalovirus exposure and HLA in healthy donors. Study outcomes and limitations: TCR beta V- and J-gene trimming, according to a later analysis, was linked to a missense DCLRE1C variant. TCR beta chains numbering some 160 were designated cytomegalovirus-associated. What was likely a sequencing artifact was a cluster of highly shared sequence variants.

Primers: 60 Vbeta forward and 13 Jbeta reverse. Assay used: immunoSEQ multiplex PCR; TCRdb lists only in-frame clones, some missing. The record lists tens of thousands of clones, of which the ten most abundant hold roughly 12%. V shed 0 bases, J shed 1 base, and the junction held 3 bases outside the gene matches. This CDR3 region has 15 residues. Per the germline V gene, CDR1 is SGHRS and CDR2 is YFSETQ. This chain connects TRBV5-1 to TRBJ1-1, with 7 nucleotides matching TRBD1. Sequenced material: PBMCs. The TCR originated in a woman aged 60 to 75 in good health and CMV-seropositive. CDR3 in amino acids: CASSLGGGANTEAFF. For the CDR3, the DNA is TGCGCCAGCAGCTTGGGAGGGGGCGCGAACACTGAAGCTTTCTTT.